Below, 9 T cell receptor beta chains from the same sample are listed, as sequenced in a study of cytomegalovirus exposure and HLA in healthy donors. PCR employed 60 Vbeta and 13 Jbeta primers. Measured with immunoSEQ multiplex PCR; TCRdb has only the in-frame clones, and not every one. The table has 140,000 to 150,000 clones, around 86% seen once. The specimen was PBMCs. The receptors were gathered from a woman aged 25 to 39 in good health and CMV-seronegative.

DNA for the CDR3: TGTGCCAGCAGTTATGCCACGGGACAGGGCGTTTACGAGCAGTACTTC. Its translation: CASSYATGQGVYEQYF. The chain combines TRBV7-2 with TRBJ2-7; TRBD1 agrees at 9 bases. J lost 4 bases, V lost 6 bases, and 13 bases had no gene match. Germline assignment: CDR1 SGHTA and CDR2 FQGNSA. The CDR3 is made up of 16 amino acids. Complete variable domain (other parts from reference TRBV7-2 and TRBJ2-7): GAGVSQSPSNKVTEKGKDVELRCDPISGHTALYWYRQSLGQGLEFLIYFQGNSAPDKSGLPSDRFSAERTGGSVSTLTIQRTQQEDSAVYLCASSYATGQGVYEQYFGPGTRLTVT.

The chain joins TRBV7-2 to TRBJ1-6, with 10 bases that match TRBD1. The germline V gene has CDR1 SGHTA and CDR2 FQGNSA. The V and J ends lost 4 bases and 8 bases, in that order; junction bases with no gene match: 2. There are 14 residues in the CDR3. This CDR3 reads CASSWTGGDSPLHF. CDR3 sequence (DNA): TGTGCCAGCAGCTGGACAGGGGGTGATTCACCCCTCCACTTT.

The rearrangement joins TRBV19 to TRBJ2-7, with 9 bases aligning to TRBD2. Germline trimming cut 6 bases from V and 6 bases from J; bases unmatched to any gene: 21. Germline V gives CDR1 LNHDA, CDR2 SQIVND (reference sequence). This CDR3 region has 18 residues. The CDR3: CASSVTGSGLAGRLEQYF. The CDR3 DNA reads as TGTGCCAGTAGCGTTACCGGGTCGGGACTAGCAGGGCGGCTCGAGCAGTACTTC.

This chain links TRBV5-4 with TRBJ1-1; 10 bases are a match to TRBD1. V shed 0 bases, J shed 1 base, and the junction held 6 bases outside the gene matches. The germline V gene encodes CDR1 SGHNT and CDR2 YYREEE (reference sequence). This CDR3 has 17 amino acids. Written as DNA, the CDR3 is TGTGCCAGCAGCTTGGGGGACAGGGGCAGAGGGAACACTGAAGCTTTCTTT. Translating gives CASSLGDRGRGNTEAFF.

This clone was observed a few times. The V gene is TRBV6-6, the J gene TRBJ2-1; 9 bases fit TRBD2. V lost 5 bases, J lost 12 bases, and 2 bases stayed unmatched. There are 11 residues in the CDR3. From germline, CDR1 is MNHNY and CDR2 SVGAGI (reference sequence). CDR3 bases: TGTGCCAGCAGTCTAGCGGGGTTGCAGTTCTTC. As protein: CASSLAGLQFF.

V and J are TRBV18 and TRBJ2-1; D is perhaps TRBD1 (7 bases). This CDR3 has 16 residues. Trimming removed 3 bases at V and 4 bases at J, with 16 bases between. CDR1 KGHSH and CDR2 LQKENI come from the germline V gene. The CDR3 spells CASSPAQGEVYNEQFF. The CDR3 DNA follows: TGTGCCAGCTCACCGGCTCAGGGGGAGGTGTACAATGAGCAGTTCTTC.

The CDR3 sequence is CASSENLWDFIYGYTF. CDR3 in DNA: TGTGCCAGCAGTGAAAACCTTTGGGACTTCATCTATGGCTACACCTTC. The J gene is TRBJ1-2, the V gene TRBV6-1; weak D call: TRBD1 (5 bases). Trimming cost V 2 bases and J 4 bases, with 17 bases left between them. The CDR3 totals 16 residues. The germline V gene has CDR1 MNHNS and CDR2 SASEGT.

The sample holds a few counts of this clone. The CDR3 reads CASSESSVGAEAFF. The CDR3 nucleotides are TGCGCCAGCAGTGAGTCGAGCGTCGGGGCTGAAGCTTTCTTT. This chain joins TRBV10-2 and TRBJ1-1; D remains ambiguous. CDR1 is WSHSY, CDR2 SAAADI, per germline. Trimming removed 0 bases at V and 6 bases at J, with 11 bases between. The CDR3 totals 14 residues.

The chain combines TRBV27 with TRBJ2-7, with TRBD1 identical over 9 bases. From germline, CDR1 is MNHEY and CDR2 SMNVEV (reference sequence). This CDR3 is built from 17 residues. V shed 2 bases and J 3 bases; nucleotides not matched to a gene: 11. The DNA of the CDR3 is TGTGCCAGCAGTTTAGGACATCCCGGGACAGGGCTCTACGAGCAGTACTTC. This codes for CASSLGHPGTGLYEQYF.